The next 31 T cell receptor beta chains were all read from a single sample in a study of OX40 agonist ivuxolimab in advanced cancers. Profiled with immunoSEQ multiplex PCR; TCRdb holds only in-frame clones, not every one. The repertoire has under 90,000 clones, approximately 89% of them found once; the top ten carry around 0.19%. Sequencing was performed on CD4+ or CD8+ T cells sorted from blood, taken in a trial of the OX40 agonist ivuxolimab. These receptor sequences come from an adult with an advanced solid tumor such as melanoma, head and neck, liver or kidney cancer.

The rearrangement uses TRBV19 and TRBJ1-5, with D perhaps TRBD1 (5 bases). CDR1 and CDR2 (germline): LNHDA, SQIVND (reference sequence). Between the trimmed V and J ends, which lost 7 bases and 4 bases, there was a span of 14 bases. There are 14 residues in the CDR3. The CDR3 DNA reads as TGTGCCAGTAACACAAGGGGCCTTAATCAGCCCCAGCATTTT. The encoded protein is CASNTRGLNQPQHF.

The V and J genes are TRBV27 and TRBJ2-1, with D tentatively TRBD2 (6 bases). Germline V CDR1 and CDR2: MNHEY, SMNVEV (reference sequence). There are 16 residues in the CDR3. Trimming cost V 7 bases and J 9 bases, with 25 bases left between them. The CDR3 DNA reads TGTGCCAGCATTAATCGTGTGGGAGGACGTCTGGGTGAGCAGTTCTTC. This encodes CASINRVGGRLGEQFF.

CDR3 sequence: CASSAGVGGLGGETQYF. CDR3 nucleotides: TGTGCCAGCAGCGCTGGGGTAGGAGGGCTCGGGGGAGAGACCCAGTACTTC. The chain employs TRBV9 and TRBJ2-5, with D tentatively TRBD2 (6 bases). The CDR3 spans 17 residues. Germline CDR1 is SGDLS and CDR2 is YYNGEE. Trimming stripped 3 bases from V and 4 bases from J, with 22 bases between.

In nucleotides, the CDR3 is TGTGCCAGCAGCCGACAGGGGCGTTGGAGGTCACCCCTCCACTTT. Amino acids: CASSRQGRWRSPLHF. The chain combines TRBV27 with TRBJ1-6; 8 bases match TRBD1. This CDR3 spans 15 amino acids. Unmatched junction bases numbered 11, after V lost 6 bases and J lost 10 bases. Germline-derived CDR1 and CDR2 are MNHEY and SMNVEV (reference sequence).

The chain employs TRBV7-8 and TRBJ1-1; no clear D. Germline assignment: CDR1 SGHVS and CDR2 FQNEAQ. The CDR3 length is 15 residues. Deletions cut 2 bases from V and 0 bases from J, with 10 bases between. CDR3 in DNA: TGTGCCAGCAGCTTATTCCGGCGGTTGAACACTGAAGCTTTCTTT. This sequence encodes CASSLFRRLNTEAFF.

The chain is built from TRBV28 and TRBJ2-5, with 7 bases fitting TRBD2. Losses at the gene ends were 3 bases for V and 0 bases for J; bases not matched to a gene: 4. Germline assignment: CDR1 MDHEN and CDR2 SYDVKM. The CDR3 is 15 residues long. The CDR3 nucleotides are TGTGCCAGCAGTTTTGGGGGGAGGGACCAAGAGACCCAGTACTTC. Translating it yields CASSFGGRDQETQYF. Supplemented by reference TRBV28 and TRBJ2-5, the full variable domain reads DVKVTQSSRYLVKRTGEKVFLECVQDMDHENMFWYRQDPGLGLRLIYFSYDVKMKEKGDIPEGYSVSREKKERFSLILESASTNQTSMYLCASSFGGRDQETQYFGPGTRLLVL.

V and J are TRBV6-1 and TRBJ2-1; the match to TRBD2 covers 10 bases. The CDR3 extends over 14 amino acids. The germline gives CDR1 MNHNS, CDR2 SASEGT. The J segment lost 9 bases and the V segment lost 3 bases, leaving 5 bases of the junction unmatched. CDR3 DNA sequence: TGTGCCAGCAGTGATGGTCTAGCGGGGGTTGAGCAGTTCTTC. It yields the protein CASSDGLAGVEQFF.

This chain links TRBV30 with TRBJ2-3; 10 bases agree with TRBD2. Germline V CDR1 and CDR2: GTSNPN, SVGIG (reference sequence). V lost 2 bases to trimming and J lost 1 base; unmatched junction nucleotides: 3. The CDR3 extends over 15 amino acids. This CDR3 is CAWSNSGRGTDTQYF. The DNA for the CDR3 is TGTGCCTGGAGTAACAGCGGGAGGGGCACAGATACGCAGTATTTT.

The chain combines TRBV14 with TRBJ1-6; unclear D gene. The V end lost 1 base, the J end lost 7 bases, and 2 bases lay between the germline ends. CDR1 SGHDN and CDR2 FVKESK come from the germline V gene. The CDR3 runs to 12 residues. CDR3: CASSQGNSPLHF. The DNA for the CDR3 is TGTGCCAGCAGCCAAGGGAATTCACCCCTCCACTTT.

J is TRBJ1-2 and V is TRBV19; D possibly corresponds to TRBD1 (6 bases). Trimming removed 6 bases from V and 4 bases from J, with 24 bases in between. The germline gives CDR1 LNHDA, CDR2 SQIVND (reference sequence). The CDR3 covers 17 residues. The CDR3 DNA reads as TGTGCCAGTAGGGGATTATCCGACAGGACGTACGGCTATGGCTACACCTTC. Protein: CASRGLSDRTYGYGYTF.

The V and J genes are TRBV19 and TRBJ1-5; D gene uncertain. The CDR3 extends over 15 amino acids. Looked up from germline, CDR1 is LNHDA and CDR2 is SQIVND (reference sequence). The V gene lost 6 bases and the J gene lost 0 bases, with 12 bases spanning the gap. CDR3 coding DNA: TGTGCCAGTAGATCTGCAAAACATAGCAATCAGCCCCAGCATTTT. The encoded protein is CASRSAKHSNQPQHF.

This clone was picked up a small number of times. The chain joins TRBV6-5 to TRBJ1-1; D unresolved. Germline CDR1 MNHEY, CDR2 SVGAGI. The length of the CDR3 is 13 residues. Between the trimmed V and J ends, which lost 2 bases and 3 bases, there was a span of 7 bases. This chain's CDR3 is CASSYVEDTEAFF. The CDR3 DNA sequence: TGTGCCAGCAGTTACGTGGAGGACACTGAAGCTTTCTTT.

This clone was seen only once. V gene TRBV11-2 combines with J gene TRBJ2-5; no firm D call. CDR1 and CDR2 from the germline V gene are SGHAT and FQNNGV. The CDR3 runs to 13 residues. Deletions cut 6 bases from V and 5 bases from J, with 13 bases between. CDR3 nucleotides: TGTGCCAGCAGGATATCGGGCGCGGAGACCCAGTACTTC. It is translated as CASRISGAETQYF. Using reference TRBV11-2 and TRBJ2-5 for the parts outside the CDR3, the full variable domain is EAGVAQSPRYKIIEKRQSVAFWCNPISGHATLYWYQQILGQGPKLLIQFQNNGVVDDSQLPKDRFSAERLKGVDSTLKIQPAKLEDSAVYLCASRISGAETQYFGPGTRLLVL.

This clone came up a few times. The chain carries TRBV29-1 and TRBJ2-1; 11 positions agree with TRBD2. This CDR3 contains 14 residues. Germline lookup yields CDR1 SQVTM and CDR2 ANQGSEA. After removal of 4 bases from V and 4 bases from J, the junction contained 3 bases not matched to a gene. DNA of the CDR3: TGCAGCGTTGTTGTAGCGGGGGGGTACAATGAGCAGTTCTTC. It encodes CSVVVAGGYNEQFF.

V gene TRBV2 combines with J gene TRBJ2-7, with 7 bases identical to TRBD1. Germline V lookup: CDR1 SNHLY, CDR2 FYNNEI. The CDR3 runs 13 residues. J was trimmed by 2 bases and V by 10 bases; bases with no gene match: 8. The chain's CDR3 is CATRQGAAYEQYF. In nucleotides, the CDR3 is TGTGCCACACGACAGGGCGCCGCCTACGAGCAGTACTTC.

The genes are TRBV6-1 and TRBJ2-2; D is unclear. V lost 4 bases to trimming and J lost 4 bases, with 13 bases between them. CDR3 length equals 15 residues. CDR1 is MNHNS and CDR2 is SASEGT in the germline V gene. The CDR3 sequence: CASSGHPGPTGELFF. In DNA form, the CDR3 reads TGTGCCAGCAGTGGACACCCGGGTCCCACCGGGGAGCTGTTTTTT.

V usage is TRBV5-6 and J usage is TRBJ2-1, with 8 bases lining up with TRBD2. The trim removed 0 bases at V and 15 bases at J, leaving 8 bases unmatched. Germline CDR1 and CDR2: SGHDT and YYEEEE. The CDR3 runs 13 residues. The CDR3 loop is CASSLVGAGDSFF. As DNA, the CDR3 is TGTGCCAGCAGCTTGGTAGGAGCGGGAGATTCGTTCTTC.

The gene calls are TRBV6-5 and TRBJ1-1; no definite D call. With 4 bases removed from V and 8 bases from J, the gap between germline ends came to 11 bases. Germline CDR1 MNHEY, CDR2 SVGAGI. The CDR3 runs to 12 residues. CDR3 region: CASSFLRREAFF. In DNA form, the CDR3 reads TGTGCCAGCAGTTTTCTACGGCGAGAAGCTTTCTTT.

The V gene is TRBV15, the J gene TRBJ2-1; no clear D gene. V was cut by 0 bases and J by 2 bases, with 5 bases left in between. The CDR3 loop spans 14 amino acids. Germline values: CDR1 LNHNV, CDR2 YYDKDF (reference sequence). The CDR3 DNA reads TGTGCCACCAGCAGAGATCTAGCCTACAATGAGCAGTTCTTC. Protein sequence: CATSRDLAYNEQFF.

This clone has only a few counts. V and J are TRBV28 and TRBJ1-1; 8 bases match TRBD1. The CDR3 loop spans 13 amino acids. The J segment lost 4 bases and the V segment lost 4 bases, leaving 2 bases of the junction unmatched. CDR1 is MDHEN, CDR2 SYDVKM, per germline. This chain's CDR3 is CASSSGQGTEAFF. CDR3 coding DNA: TGTGCCAGCAGTTCCGGACAGGGCACTGAAGCTTTCTTT.

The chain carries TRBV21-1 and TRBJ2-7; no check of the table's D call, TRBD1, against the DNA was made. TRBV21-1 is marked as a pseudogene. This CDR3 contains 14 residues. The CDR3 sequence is CASSKTGQPYEQYF. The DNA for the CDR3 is TGTGCCAGCAGCAAAACGGGACAGCCGTACGAGCAGTACTTC.

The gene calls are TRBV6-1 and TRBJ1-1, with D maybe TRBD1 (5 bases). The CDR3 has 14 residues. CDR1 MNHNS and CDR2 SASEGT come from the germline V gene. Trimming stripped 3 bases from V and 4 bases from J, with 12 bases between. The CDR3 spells CASSENLGGTEAFF. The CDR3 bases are TGTGCCAGCAGTGAGAATCTCGGGGGCACTGAAGCTTTCTTT.

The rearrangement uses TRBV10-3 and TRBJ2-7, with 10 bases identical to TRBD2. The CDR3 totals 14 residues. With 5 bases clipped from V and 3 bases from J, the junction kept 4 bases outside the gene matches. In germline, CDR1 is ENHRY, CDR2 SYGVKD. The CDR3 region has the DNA TGTGCCATCAGTACCGGGACTAGCGTCTACGAGCAGTACTTC. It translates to CAISTGTSVYEQYF.

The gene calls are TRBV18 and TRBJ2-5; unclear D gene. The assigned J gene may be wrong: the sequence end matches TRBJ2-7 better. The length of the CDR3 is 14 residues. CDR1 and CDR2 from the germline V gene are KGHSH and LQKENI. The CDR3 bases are TGTGCCAGCTCACCACGTTCCGGTACCTACGAGCAGTACTTC. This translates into CASSPRSGTYEQYF.

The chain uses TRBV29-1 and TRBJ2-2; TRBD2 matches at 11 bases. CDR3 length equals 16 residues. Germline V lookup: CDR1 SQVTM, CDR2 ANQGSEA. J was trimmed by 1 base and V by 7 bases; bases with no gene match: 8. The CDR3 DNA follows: TGCAGCGCGGGGCGTCTAGCGGGGGGGAACACCGGGGAGCTGTTTTTT. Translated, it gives CSAGRLAGGNTGELFF.

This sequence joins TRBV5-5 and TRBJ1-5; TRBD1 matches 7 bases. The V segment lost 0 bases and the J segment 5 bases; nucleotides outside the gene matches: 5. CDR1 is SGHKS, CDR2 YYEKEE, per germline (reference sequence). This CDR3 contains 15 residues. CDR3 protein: CASSLVGQTDQPQHF. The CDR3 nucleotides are TGTGCCAGCAGCTTGGTGGGACAGACAGATCAGCCCCAGCATTTT. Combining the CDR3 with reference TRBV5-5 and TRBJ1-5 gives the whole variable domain DAGVTQSPTHLIKTRGQQVTLRCSPISGHKSVSWYQQVLGQGPQFIFQYYEKEERGRGNFPDRFSARQFPNYSSELNVNALLLGDSALYLCASSLVGQTDQPQHFGDGTRLSIL.

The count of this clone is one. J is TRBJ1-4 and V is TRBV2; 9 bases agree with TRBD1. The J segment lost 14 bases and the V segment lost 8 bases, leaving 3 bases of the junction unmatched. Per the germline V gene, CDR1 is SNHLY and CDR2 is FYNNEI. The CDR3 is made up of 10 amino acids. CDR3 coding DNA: TGTGCCAGCGGCGGGACAGGGCTGTTTTTT. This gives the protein CASGGTGLFF.

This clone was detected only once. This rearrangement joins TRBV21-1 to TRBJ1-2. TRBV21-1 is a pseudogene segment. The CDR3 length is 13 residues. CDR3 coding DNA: TGTGCCAGCAGCACCCCGGGGCGGAGGGGCTACACCTTC. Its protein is CASSTPGRRGYTF.

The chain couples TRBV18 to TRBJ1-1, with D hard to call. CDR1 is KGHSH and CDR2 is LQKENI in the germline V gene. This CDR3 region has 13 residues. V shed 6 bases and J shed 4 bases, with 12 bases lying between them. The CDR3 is CASSLKQSTEAFF. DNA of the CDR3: TGTGCCAGCTCCTTAAAGCAGAGCACTGAAGCTTTCTTT.

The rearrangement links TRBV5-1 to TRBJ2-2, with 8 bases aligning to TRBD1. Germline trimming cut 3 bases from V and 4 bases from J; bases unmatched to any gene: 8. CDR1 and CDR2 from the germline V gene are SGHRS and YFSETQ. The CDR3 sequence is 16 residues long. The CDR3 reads CASSSDRVRGTGELFF. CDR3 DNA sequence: TGCGCCAGCAGCTCGGACAGGGTGAGGGGCACCGGGGAGCTGTTTTTT.

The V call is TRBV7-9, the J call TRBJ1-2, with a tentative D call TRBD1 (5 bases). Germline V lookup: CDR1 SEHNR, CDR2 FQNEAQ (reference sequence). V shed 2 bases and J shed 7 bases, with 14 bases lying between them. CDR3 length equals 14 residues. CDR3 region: CASSLSAGVTGYTF. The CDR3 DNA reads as TGTGCCAGCAGCTTATCAGCGGGGGTTACTGGCTACACCTTC.